This TCR beta chain stems from a study of patients and donors after allogeneic stem cell transplantation. Only a few counts were recorded for this clonotype. MiXCR, applied by TCRdb to the RT-PCR reads, yields one record per CDR3 protein. The sample yields fewer than 500,000 distinct CDR3 sequences, more than 15% seen once. This CDR3 has 14 residues. Trimming pared 3 bases from V and 4 bases from J, leaving 12 bases between. From germline, CDR1 is LNHNV and CDR2 YYDKDF (reference sequence). Sample: blood, either unsorted or a sorted T cell fraction (not recorded which). The clonotype was recovered from a human donor who was either an allogeneic HSCT recipient or a stem cell or donor lymphocyte infusion donor (not recorded which). It is not recorded whose cells these are; they may come from a transplant donor. V is TRBV15 and J is TRBJ1-2; D is possibly TRBD1 (5 bases). The CDR3 here is CATSSTYQGYGYTF. Here the CDR3 DNA reads TGTGCCACCAGCAGTACGTATCAGGGCTATGGCTACACCTTC.